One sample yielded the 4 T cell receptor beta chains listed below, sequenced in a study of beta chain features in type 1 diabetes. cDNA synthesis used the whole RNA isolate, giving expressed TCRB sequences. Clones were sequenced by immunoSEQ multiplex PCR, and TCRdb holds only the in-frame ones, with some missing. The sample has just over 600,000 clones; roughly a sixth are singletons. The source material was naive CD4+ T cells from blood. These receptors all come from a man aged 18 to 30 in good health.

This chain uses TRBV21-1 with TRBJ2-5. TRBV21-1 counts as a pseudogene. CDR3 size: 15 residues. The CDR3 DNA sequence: TGTGCCAGCAGCAAAGAGGGGAGTCCTCAAGAGACCCAGTACTTC. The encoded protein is CASSKEGSPQETQYF.

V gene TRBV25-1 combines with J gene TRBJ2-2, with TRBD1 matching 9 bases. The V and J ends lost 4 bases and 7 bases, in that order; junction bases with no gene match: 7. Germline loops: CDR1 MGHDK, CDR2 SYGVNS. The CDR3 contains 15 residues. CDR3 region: CASSATGGSIGELFF. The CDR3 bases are TGTGCCAGCAGTGCTACAGGGGGCTCGATCGGGGAGCTGTTTTTT. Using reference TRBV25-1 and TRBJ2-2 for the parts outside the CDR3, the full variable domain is EADIYQTPRYLVIGTGKKITLECSQTMGHDKMYWYQQDPGMELHLIHYSYGVNSTEKGDLSSESTVSRIRTEHFPLTLESARPSHTSQYLCASSATGGSIGELFFGEGSRLTVL.

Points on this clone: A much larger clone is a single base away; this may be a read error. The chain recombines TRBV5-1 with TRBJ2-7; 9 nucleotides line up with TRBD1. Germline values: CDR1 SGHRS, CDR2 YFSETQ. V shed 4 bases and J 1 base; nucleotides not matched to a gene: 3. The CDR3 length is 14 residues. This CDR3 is CASSQGQGSYEQYF. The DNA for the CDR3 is TGCGCCAGCAGCCAAGGACAGGGGTCCTACGAGCAGTACTTC.

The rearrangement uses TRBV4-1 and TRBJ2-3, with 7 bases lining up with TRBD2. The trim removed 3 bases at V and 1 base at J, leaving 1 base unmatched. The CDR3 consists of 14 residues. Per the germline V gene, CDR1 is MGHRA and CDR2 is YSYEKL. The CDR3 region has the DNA TGCGCCAGCAGCCAGGGACTACGCACAGATACGCAGTATTTT. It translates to CASSQGLRTDTQYF.